What follows describes a single T cell receptor beta chain. This sample is drawn from a study of blood T cell repertoires in COVID-19. At the level of the study: The cDNA or gDNA used as material had been derived from T cells, B-cell-depleted T cells, or PBMCs.

The table came from immunoSEQ multiplex PCR; TCRdb's copy has only in-frame clones and leaves some out. The table includes approximately 200,000 clones, about 85% detected once. In germline, CDR1 is SGHTS, CDR2 YDEGEE. Trimming left V 4 bases short and J 5 bases short, with 12 bases between. This CDR3 has 13 amino acids. Sequencing was done on a sample of peripheral blood. This clonotype originated in a woman in her thirties with active or convalescent COVID-19. The chain couples TRBV5-8 to TRBJ2-5; no firm D call. In nucleotides, the CDR3 is TGTGCCAGCAGCCGCCAGGCTTTGGAGACCCAGTACTTC. Its protein product is CASSRQALETQYF.